This T cell receptor (beta chain) was captured in a study of blood T cell repertoires in COVID-19. Study details: Italy, Spain and the United States were the sources of the convalescent and acute COVID-19 samples. In each case, the material was cDNA or gDNA derived from T cells, B-cell-depleted T cells, or PBMCs.

The table came from immunoSEQ multiplex PCR; TCRdb's copy has only in-frame clones and leaves some out. The sample has about 75,000 clones; approximately 82% are singletons. This clone has just one count. The sequence derives from a woman aged 50 to 60 with acute or convalescent COVID-19. Sequenced material: peripheral blood.

CDR3 loop: CASSLSLGLDNEQFF. DNA of the CDR3: TGTGCCAGCAGCTTATCCCTGGGACTGGACAATGAGCAGTTCTTC. The chain is built from TRBV11-2 and TRBJ2-1; tentatively, D is TRBD2 (6 bases). CDR1 and CDR2 (germline): SGHAT, FQNNGV. The CDR3 length is 15 residues. The V end lost 2 bases, the J end lost 5 bases, and 13 bases lay between the germline ends. Filled out from reference TRBV11-2 and TRBJ2-1, the complete variable domain reads EAGVAQSPRYKIIEKRQSVAFWCNPISGHATLYWYQQILGQGPKLLIQFQNNGVVDDSQLPKDRFSAERLKGVDSTLKIQPAKLEDSAVYLCASSLSLGLDNEQFFGPGTRLTVL.